One and the same sample provided the 29 T cell receptor beta chains below, sequenced in a study of esophageal squamous cell carcinoma under preoperative chemotherapy. A single record per CDR3 protein comes from TCRdb applying MiXCR to the PCR reads. This table has about 9,300 distinct CDR3 sequences, about 51% appearing once. As for time point: after preoperative PTX-NDP chemotherapy. The specimen was taken from a patient given preoperative chemotherapy. The receptors shown here come from a human donor with esophageal squamous cell carcinoma. The donor label of this sample is uncertain.

This clonotype was seen only a few times. The genes are TRBV27 and TRBJ2-5; the match to TRBD2 covers 10 bases. The length of the CDR3 is 17 residues. Losses at the gene ends were 6 bases for V and 1 base for J; bases not matched to a gene: 11. Germline V gives CDR1 MNHEY, CDR2 SMNVEV (reference sequence). CDR3 sequence: CASRRTGTSVTQETQYF. The CDR3 nucleotides read TGTGCCAGCAGACGCACCGGGACTAGCGTAACCCAAGAGACCCAGTACTTC.

The chain carries TRBV6-4 and TRBJ2-1; D is perhaps TRBD1 or TRBD2 (5 bases each). The CDR3 spans 16 residues. CDR1 is MRHNA and CDR2 is SNTAGT in the germline V gene. Trimming took off 0 bases at V and 5 bases at J, with 14 bases between the two ends. This CDR3 reads CASSDSSLGDHNEQFF. In DNA, the CDR3 is TGTGCCAGCAGTGACTCGTCCCTCGGGGACCACAATGAGCAGTTCTTC.

Points on this clonotype: Because it lacks the conserved phenylalanine or tryptophan at the end, this CDR3 is likely a read error. The DNA is omitted, as the CDR3 cannot be located on it reliably, and the CDR3 follows TCRdb's listing. This sequence joins TRBV6-1 and TRBJ2-1; TRBD1 is the table's D call and was not checked against the DNA. Germline V gene lookup returns CDR1 MNHNS and CDR2 SASEGT. Both ends counted, the CDR3 spans 15 residues. The CDR3 here is CASKTGSHSPLHFGN.

This clonotype was detected many times. The chain recombines TRBV7-2 with TRBJ2-1, with D perhaps assigned TRBD1 or TRBD2 (5 bases each). The CDR3 has 14 amino acids. Germline lookup yields CDR1 SGHTA and CDR2 FQGNSA. V was cut by 6 bases and J by 6 bases, with 15 bases left in between. CDR3: CASSYGAYPNEQFF. CDR3 in DNA: TGTGCCAGCAGTTACGGGGCCTATCCCAATGAGCAGTTCTTC.

By frequency in the sample, this clonotype is medium-sized. This rearrangement joins TRBV6-2 or TRBV6-3 to TRBJ2-1; 13 bases fit TRBD2. The germline gives CDR1 MNHEY, CDR2 SVGEGT. V lost 5 bases, J lost 4 bases, and 11 bases stayed unmatched. CDR3 length equals 18 residues. The DNA for the CDR3 is TGTGCCAGCAGTCCCCGGTCGGGGACTAGCGGGATATACAATGAGCAGTTCTTC. This codes for CASSPRSGTSGIYNEQFF.

As to this clonotype: A much more abundant neighbour one base away suggests this may be a read error. The chain uses TRBV3-1 and TRBJ2-1, with 8 bases identical to TRBD2. J gave up 15 bases and V 2 bases, and 18 bases lay outside the gene matches. The CDR3 is made up of 16 amino acids. The germline V gene has CDR1 LGHDT and CDR2 YNNKEL (reference sequence). Here the CDR3 DNA reads TGTGCCAGCAGCCAAAAAAGTGGCCTTAGCGGGGACTTTCGGTTCTTC. Its translation is CASSQKSGLSGDFRFF.

This clonotype was observed many times. The CDR3 region has the DNA TGCGCCAGCAGCCAAGGCATCCGTGAGCAGTACTTC. The encoded protein is CASSQGIREQYF. The chain links TRBV5-1 to TRBJ2-5; D unclear. The germline V gene has CDR1 SGHRS and CDR2 YFSETQ. V was cut by 4 bases and J by 11 bases, with 15 bases left in between. This CDR3 is 12 amino acids long.

Many counts were recorded for this clonotype. The chain uses TRBV12-3 or TRBV12-4 and TRBJ1-3; D remains ambiguous. This CDR3 is 14 amino acids long. The V end was cut by 3 bases, the J end by 7 bases, with 13 bases between. DNA for the CDR3: TGTGCCAGCAGTTTGAACAGACTAAGGAACACCATATATTTT. Its protein is CASSLNRLRNTIYF.

By its share, this clonotype is large. The CDR3 DNA is TGTGCCAGCAGTGAACGGGGAGGAGTTAGCACAGATACGCAGTATTTT. This translates into CASSERGGVSTDTQYF. The V and J genes are TRBV6-1 and TRBJ2-3, with D perhaps matching TRBD2 (6 bases). Germline lookup yields CDR1 MNHNS and CDR2 SASEGT. The CDR3 is 16 amino acids. Trimming took 2 bases from V and 0 from J, leaving 12 bases between them.

This chain connects TRBV6-1 to TRBJ2-1; 10 positions agree with TRBD1. Trimming took 6 bases from V and 10 from J; bases not matched to a gene: 6. Germline V gives CDR1 MNHNS, CDR2 SASEGT. This CDR3 contains 13 residues. The CDR3 region has the DNA TGTGCCAGCAGGGGACAGGGGAGTTACGAGCAGTTCTTC. This gives the protein CASRGQGSYEQFF.

This clonotype was counted many times. The rearrangement links TRBV12-3 or TRBV12-4 to TRBJ2-3; D is unresolved. V was pared by 6 bases and J by 1 base, with 11 bases between. The CDR3 contains 14 residues. CDR3 DNA: TGTGCCAGCAGCCGACTCTGGGGCACAGATACGCAGTATTTT. This encodes CASSRLWGTDTQYF.

V is TRBV12-3 or TRBV12-4 and J is TRBJ2-3, with D possibly called TRBD1 or TRBD2 (6 bases each). CDR3 length: 16 amino acids. V lost 6 bases to trimming and J lost 12 bases, with 28 bases between them. CDR3 bases: TGTGCCAGCAGCGTGTGGGGGCTGGGAGGCAAAGACACTCAGTATTTT. It yields the protein CASSVWGLGGKDTQYF.

This chain connects TRBV18 to TRBJ2-5, with D tentatively TRBD1 (5 bases). The J call may be faulty, since TRBJ2-1 better matches the DNA end. The V gene's germline CDR1 is KGHSH and CDR2 LQKENI. This CDR3 region has 17 residues. The CDR3 nucleotides read TGTGCCAGCTCACCAAGGCTAGGGGCAGACAACTCCTACGAGCAGTTCTTC. Protein product: CASSPRLGADNSYEQFF.

Regarding this clonotype: It may be a read error: a sequence one base away is much more abundant. CDR3 nucleotides: TGCGCCAGCAGTGAGACTAGCGGGGAGATCCAAGAGACCCAGTTCTTC. Its translation: CASSETSGEIQETQFF. The J gene is TRBJ2-5, the V gene TRBV10-2; TRBD2 matches 10 bases. TRBJ2-1 explains the end of the DNA better; the J call may be wrong. The CDR3 totals 16 residues. The germline CDR1 and CDR2 sequences are WSHSY and SAAADI.

This clonotype occurred many times. The chain is built from TRBV12-3 or TRBV12-4 and TRBJ2-2; the D is unclear. There are 15 residues in the CDR3. V lost 7 bases to trimming and J lost 0 bases, with 12 bases between them. CDR3 region: CASTPPNTNTGELFF. The CDR3 DNA follows: TGTGCCAGCACCCCCCCAAATACGAACACCGGGGAGCTGTTTTTT.

The chain employs TRBV6-1 and TRBJ2-1; D possibly corresponds to TRBD1 (5 bases). V lost 8 bases and J 6 bases, leaving 17 bases between the germline ends. CDR3 size: 14 residues. Germline V gene data show CDR1 as MNHNS and CDR2 as SASEGT. The CDR3, as DNA: TGTGCCAGCGGCCCTCAGGCAGGGTCCAATGAGCAGTTCTTC. Protein product: CASGPQAGSNEQFF.

Of note for this clonotype: One end of the junction is discordant with germline, which a read error may explain. The V gene is TRBV6-1, the J gene TRBJ2-5; TRBD1 is a possible D gene (6 bases). The germline V gene has CDR1 MNHNS and CDR2 SASEGT. CDR3 length: 16 residues. The CDR3 sequence is CAGSPATGAGAKILYF. The CDR3 bases are TGTGCGGGCAGCCCCGCGACAGGAGCTGGGGCCAAGATCCTGTATTTC.

Ten or more counts support this clonotype. The gene calls are TRBV5-1 and TRBJ2-1; 7 bases are a match to TRBD2. The germline V gene encodes CDR1 SGHRS and CDR2 YFSETQ. The CDR3 has 14 amino acids. V lost 4 bases to trimming and J lost 8 bases; unmatched junction nucleotides: 9. The CDR3 DNA reads TGCGCCAGCAGCCCTGAGCGGGGTCTGGATGAGCAGTTCTTC. Protein: CASSPERGLDEQFF.

This clonotype was seen many times. The genes are TRBV12-5 and TRBJ2-1; maybe TRBD1 (5 bases). Trimming cost V 6 bases and J 10 bases, with 16 bases left between them. The CDR3 contains 13 residues. Germline CDR1 LGHNT, CDR2 FRNRAP. The CDR3 reads CASGQGGAAEQFF. The DNA of the CDR3 is TGTGCTAGTGGCCAGGGTGGGGCGGCCGAGCAGTTCTTC.

This chain links TRBV19 with TRBJ1-1, with 8 bases identical to TRBD1. Germline-derived CDR1 and CDR2 are LNHDA and SQIVND (reference sequence). Unmatched junction bases numbered 9, after V lost 5 bases and J lost 1 base. The CDR3 sequence is 16 residues long. CDR3 in DNA: TGTGCCAGTAGTTCTCGGGACAGGCAACCGAACACTGAAGCTTTCTTT. This sequence encodes CASSSRDRQPNTEAFF.

This clonotype occurred many times. This chain links TRBV3-1 with TRBJ2-3; unclear D gene. This CDR3 comprises 14 residues. The V gene lost 1 base and the J gene lost 2 bases, with 7 bases spanning the gap. Germline assignment: CDR1 LGHDT and CDR2 YNNKEL (reference sequence). CDR3 sequence reads: CASSQGLSTDTQYF. CDR3 bases: TGTGCCAGCAGCCAAGGCCTCTCCACAGATACGCAGTATTTT.

This clonotype occurred many times. The chain uses TRBV6-1 and TRBJ1-1; D not certain. The germline CDR1 and CDR2 sequences are MNHNS and SASEGT. V lost 9 bases and J 7 bases, leaving 15 bases between the germline ends. This CDR3 is 12 amino acids long. In DNA, the CDR3 is TGTGCCAGTCCACCTAGGTACGGTGAAGCTTTCTTT. It encodes CASPPRYGEAFF.

This sequence joins TRBV6-1 and TRBJ2-1, with 12 bases that match TRBD2. This CDR3 comprises 14 residues. Germline V lookup: CDR1 MNHNS, CDR2 SASEGT. J lost 7 bases, V lost 2 bases, and 0 bases had no gene match. The CDR3 sequence: CASSELAGGNEQFF. The CDR3 DNA is TGTGCCAGCAGTGAACTAGCGGGAGGGAATGAGCAGTTCTTC.

This clonotype was picked up a small number of times. J is TRBJ2-2 and V is TRBV6-1, with unresolved D. This CDR3 spans 14 amino acids. The ends were cut back, 5 bases at V and 0 bases at J, with 7 bases in the middle. Germline V gene data show CDR1 as MNHNS and CDR2 as SASEGT. The CDR3 reads CASSTHSNTGELFF. The DNA for the CDR3 is TGTGCCAGCAGTACACATTCGAACACCGGGGAGCTGTTTTTT.

There are a few counts of this clonotype. The chain joins TRBV7-9 to TRBJ2-7; 8 bases agree with TRBD1. The J call could be wrong; TRBJ2-5 is a better fit for the DNA end. From germline, CDR1 is SEHNR and CDR2 FQNEAQ (reference sequence). The CDR3 length is 16 residues. The CDR3 reads CASSLIRGQGQETQYF. The DNA of the CDR3 is TGTGCCAGCAGCCTCATAAGAGGACAGGGCCAAGAGACCCAGTACTTC.

Only a few counts were recorded for this clonotype. The chain is built from TRBV6-5 and TRBJ2-5; tentatively, D is TRBD2 (6 bases). Germline V gene lookup returns CDR1 MNHEY and CDR2 SVGAGI. This CDR3 is built from 17 residues. The germline V and J ends were trimmed by 0 bases and 2 bases, with 16 bases remaining between them. The CDR3 reads CASSYSRGGAGQETQYF. As DNA, the CDR3 is TGTGCCAGCAGTTACTCGAGAGGCGGGGCGGGGCAAGAGACCCAGTACTTC.

V gene TRBV6-5 combines with J gene TRBJ1-6; no reliable D call. V dropped 4 bases and J dropped 7 bases, with 14 bases sitting between them. The CDR3 spans 15 residues. Germline V gene data show CDR1 as MNHEY and CDR2 as SVGAGI. The CDR3 DNA sequence: TGTGCCAGCAGTTCCCCCGGGGTGGGGAATTCACCCCTCCACTTT. It translates to CASSSPGVGNSPLHF.

There are a few counts of this clonotype. CDR3 coding DNA: TGTGCCAGCAGTGAAGGACTTGCGAACACCGGGGAGCTGTTTTTT. Encoded protein: CASSEGLANTGELFF. The chain recombines TRBV6-1 with TRBJ2-2; D unresolved. The CDR3 spans 15 residues. V was trimmed by 1 base and J by 0 bases, leaving 6 bases between them. The germline V gene encodes CDR1 MNHNS and CDR2 SASEGT.

Many counts were recorded for this clonotype. The V gene is TRBV3-1, the J gene TRBJ2-7, with D possibly TRBD1 on 6 matching bases. The germline gives CDR1 LGHDT, CDR2 YNNKEL (reference sequence). The CDR3 length is 14 residues. Trimming shortened V by 1 base and J by 3 bases, and 10 bases separated the two germline ends. The CDR3 DNA sequence: TGTGCCAGCAGCCAAGGTGCAGGGGTCTACGAGCAGTACTTC. As protein: CASSQGAGVYEQYF.